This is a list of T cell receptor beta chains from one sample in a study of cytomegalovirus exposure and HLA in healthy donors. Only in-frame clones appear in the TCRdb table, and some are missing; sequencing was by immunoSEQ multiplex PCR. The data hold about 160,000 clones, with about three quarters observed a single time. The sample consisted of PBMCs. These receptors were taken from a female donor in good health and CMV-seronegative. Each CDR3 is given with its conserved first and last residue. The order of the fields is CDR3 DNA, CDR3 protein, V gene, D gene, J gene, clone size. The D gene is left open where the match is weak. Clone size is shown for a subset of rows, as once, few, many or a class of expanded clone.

DNA: TGTGCCAGCAGTCCGCCCCCGGGAGGATTTAGTTTTGAAGCTTTCTTT; CDR3: CASSPPPGGFSFEAFF; V: TRBV6-6; D: NA; J: TRBJ1-1; size: NA
DNA: TGTGCCAGCAGCCAGGGGGACAGTCGAGATACGCAGTATTTT; CDR3: CASSQGDSRDTQYF; V: TRBV4-2; D: TRBD1; J: TRBJ2-3; size: NA
DNA: TGTGCCAGCAGCCGAGGGACAGGGGCGGCCGAGCAGTACTTC; CDR3: CASSRGTGAAEQYF; V: TRBV4-2; D: TRBD1; J: TRBJ2-7; size: few
DNA: TGTGCCAGCAGTCCCCAGGAGGACAGTTACCCCATCACCGGGGAGCTGTTTTTT; CDR3: CASSPQEDSYPITGELFF; V: TRBV28; D: NA; J: TRBJ2-2; size: NA
DNA: TGCAGCGTTCTCCGTGATAGCGGGGGAAATTTGGGGGGAGAGCAGTTCTTC; CDR3: CSVLRDSGGNLGGEQFF; V: TRBV29-1; D: TRBD2; J: TRBJ2-1; size: NA
DNA: TGTGCCAGTAGTATACAGGACAGTCCGCGGGGCTACACCTTC; CDR3: CASSIQDSPRGYTF; V: TRBV19; D: NA; J: TRBJ1-2; size: NA
DNA: TGCGCCAGCAGCTCGACCCGGGACTACCTATACAATGAGCAGTTCTTC; CDR3: CASSSTRDYLYNEQFF; V: TRBV5-1; D: TRBD2; J: TRBJ2-1; size: few
DNA: TGTGCCAGTAGTATCTCCGACGCCCGGGAACGGAGAAATCAGCCCCAGCATTTT; CDR3: CASSISDARERRNQPQHF; V: TRBV19; D: NA; J: TRBJ1-5; size: few
DNA: TGTGCCAGCAGCTCGACTAGCGGGTTGCGCACCGGGGAGCTGTTTTTT; CDR3: CASSSTSGLRTGELFF; V: TRBV11-3; D: TRBD2; J: TRBJ2-2; size: NA
DNA: TGTGCCAGCGCTCCTCTAACCGGCGGTGAAAAACTGTTTTTT; CDR3: CASAPLTGGEKLFF; V: TRBV18; D: NA; J: TRBJ1-4; size: NA
DNA: TGTGCCTGCCTCGGATTGCGGGTTTACAATGAGCAGTTCTTC; CDR3: CACLGLRVYNEQFF; V: TRBV30; D: NA; J: TRBJ2-1; size: NA
DNA: TGTGCCAGCAGCTCGAAGGCGGGAGGCGATGGCTACACCTTC; CDR3: CASSSKAGGDGYTF; V: TRBV7-3; D: NA; J: TRBJ1-2; size: NA
DNA: TGTGCCAGCAGCAATTTTCCTCCGGGACAGAATAATTCACCCCTCCACTTT; CDR3: CASSNFPPGQNNSPLHF; V: TRBV21-1; D: NA; J: TRBJ1-6; size: NA
DNA: TGTGCCAGCAGCCAAGGACAGGGACTAGCAGGTCCAGATACGCAGTATTTT; CDR3: CASSQGQGLAGPDTQYF; V: TRBV4-2; D: TRBD2; J: TRBJ2-3; size: NA
DNA: TGTGCCAGTAGTATAGAGTCGACAGCTCTCCAAGAGACCCAGTACTTC; CDR3: CASSIESTALQETQYF; V: TRBV19; D: NA; J: TRBJ2-5; size: NA
DNA: TGTGCCAGCGGCGCCTTAGGGACAGGGGGCAGCTATGGCTACACCTTC; CDR3: CASGALGTGGSYGYTF; V: TRBV2; D: TRBD1; J: TRBJ1-2; size: few
DNA: TGCGCCAGCAGTCAATCGATTAGGGAGCGGGGGTTTTGGGAGCAGTACTTC; CDR3: CASSQSIRERGFWEQYF; V: TRBV23-1; D: TRBD2; J: TRBJ2-7; size: NA
DNA: TGTGCCAGCATTAGGGGGCGCGACACTGAAGCTTTCTTT; CDR3: CASIRGRDTEAFF; V: TRBV6-4; D: TRBD1; J: TRBJ1-1; size: NA
DNA: TGTGCCAGCAGCCTACCAACGGACAGAAATCAGCCCCAGCATTTT; CDR3: CASSLPTDRNQPQHF; V: TRBV28; D: NA; J: TRBJ1-5; size: NA
DNA: TGTGCCAGCAGCTTCGGGACAGGCCTCAACTATGGCTACACCTTC; CDR3: CASSFGTGLNYGYTF; V: TRBV5-8; D: TRBD1; J: TRBJ1-2; size: many
DNA: TGTGCCAGCCGATACAGACCAGGGGCGGAGACAGATACGCAGTATTTT; CDR3: CASRYRPGAETDTQYF; V: TRBV19; D: NA; J: TRBJ2-3; size: few
DNA: TGTGCCAGCAGTTTAGGACTAGCGGGAGGAAATGAGCAGTTCTTC; CDR3: CASSLGLAGGNEQFF; V: TRBV6-5; D: TRBD2; J: TRBJ2-1; size: NA
DNA: TGCGCCAGCAGTCGGACAATAGGGAATTCACCCCTCCACTTT; CDR3: CASSRTIGNSPLHF; V: TRBV10-1; D: NA; J: TRBJ1-6; size: NA
DNA: TGTGCCAGCTCAGCCGCAGGGTATGCCTACGAGCAGTACTTC; CDR3: CASSAAGYAYEQYF; V: TRBV18; D: NA; J: TRBJ2-7; size: NA
DNA: TGTGCCAGCAGCTATACAGGCAGGGGGCTGAATTCACCCCTCCACTTT; CDR3: CASSYTGRGLNSPLHF; V: TRBV9; D: TRBD1; J: TRBJ1-6; size: once
DNA: TGTGCCAGCAGCACTATTGGGAGGGGCGAGCAGTACTTC; CDR3: CASSTIGRGEQYF; V: TRBV6-5; D: TRBD2; J: TRBJ2-7; size: NA
DNA: TGTGCCAGTAGTACCTACAGGGGGGCAGATACGCAGTATTTT; CDR3: CASSTYRGADTQYF; V: TRBV19; D: TRBD1; J: TRBJ2-3; size: NA
DNA: TGTGCCAGCAGTTCCCTACAGGCTAATGCTGAAGCTTTCTTT; CDR3: CASSSLQANAEAFF; V: TRBV6-5; D: NA; J: TRBJ1-1; size: NA
DNA: TGTGCCTGGAGTGTCGGGACTAGCGGGGTGACCCAGTACTTC; CDR3: CAWSVGTSGVTQYF; V: TRBV30; D: TRBD2; J: TRBJ2-5; size: NA
DNA: TGTGCCAGCAGCTTAGGGGCCCCATTCTACAATGAGCAGTTCTTC; CDR3: CASSLGAPFYNEQFF; V: TRBV7-9; D: NA; J: TRBJ2-1; size: NA
DNA: TGTGCCAGCAGCTTAGCCAGGCTGACAGATACGCAGTATTTT; CDR3: CASSLARLTDTQYF; V: TRBV7-2; D: NA; J: TRBJ2-3; size: NA
DNA: TGTGCCAGCAGCTTAAGGCCTCCTGGCGGGGGAAACACCGGGGAGCTGTTTTTT; CDR3: CASSLRPPGGGNTGELFF; V: TRBV7-3; D: TRBD2; J: TRBJ2-2; size: NA
DNA: TGTGCCAGCAGCTTTCGCCGATCCTTCCGGGGTCTCTATGGCTACACCTTC; CDR3: CASSFRRSFRGLYGYTF; V: TRBV7-2; D: NA; J: TRBJ1-2; size: NA
DNA: TGCGCCAGCAGTCCTGGACAGGGCTGGAACGAGCAGTACTTC; CDR3: CASSPGQGWNEQYF; V: TRBV5-1; D: TRBD1; J: TRBJ2-7; size: NA
DNA: TGTGCCAGCTCACCCGGGACAGGGCTGGGACAAGAGACCCAGTACTTC; CDR3: CASSPGTGLGQETQYF; V: TRBV18; D: TRBD1; J: TRBJ2-5; size: NA
DNA: TGCGCCAGCAGCTTGACTAGCGGCTACAATGAGCAGTTCTTC; CDR3: CASSLTSGYNEQFF; V: TRBV5-1; D: TRBD2; J: TRBJ2-1; size: NA
DNA: TGTGCCAGCAGCGGACGACCGGGGGGTGAGCAGTTCTTC; CDR3: CASSGRPGGEQFF; V: TRBV9; D: TRBD2; J: TRBJ2-1; size: few
DNA: TGTGCCAGCAGCCACCGTGCAACTAATGAAAAACTGTTTTTT; CDR3: CASSHRATNEKLFF; V: TRBV14; D: NA; J: TRBJ1-4; size: NA
DNA: TGTGCCAGCAGCCTGACTGCGGCCCGGGGAAACACCATATATTTT; CDR3: CASSLTAARGNTIYF; V: TRBV14; D: NA; J: TRBJ1-3; size: few
DNA: TGTGCCAGCACTCGCTCTGGGGCCAACGGCCTGACTTTC; CDR3: CASTRSGANGLTF; V: TRBV2; D: NA; J: TRBJ2-6; size: few